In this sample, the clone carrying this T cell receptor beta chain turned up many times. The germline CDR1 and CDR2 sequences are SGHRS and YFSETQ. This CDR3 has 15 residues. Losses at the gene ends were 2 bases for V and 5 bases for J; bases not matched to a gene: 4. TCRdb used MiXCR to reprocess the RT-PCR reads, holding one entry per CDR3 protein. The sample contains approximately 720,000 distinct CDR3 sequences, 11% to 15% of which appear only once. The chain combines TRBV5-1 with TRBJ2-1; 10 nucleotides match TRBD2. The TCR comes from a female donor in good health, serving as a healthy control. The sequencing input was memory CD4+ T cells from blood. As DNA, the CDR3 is TGCGCCAGCAGCTTCTTAGCGGGAGGTGACAATGAGCAGTTCTTC. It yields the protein CASSFLAGGDNEQFF.